A single sample is the source of the 6 T cell receptor beta chains below, sequenced in a study of OX40 agonist ivuxolimab in advanced cancers. Sequencing used immunoSEQ multiplex PCR; TCRdb keeps in-frame clones, though not all of them. The sample holds approximately 74,000 clones; around four fifths are singletons and the top ten take around 2.3%. The input for sequencing was CD4+ or CD8+ T cells sorted from blood, taken in a trial of the OX40 agonist ivuxolimab. These receptors originate from an adult with an advanced solid tumor such as melanoma, head and neck, liver or kidney cancer.

The chain employs TRBV6-5 and TRBJ2-7; tentatively, D is TRBD2 (6 bases). Looked up from germline, CDR1 is MNHEY and CDR2 is SVGAGI. The V end lost 5 bases, the J end lost 6 bases, and 20 bases lay between the germline ends. The length of the CDR3 is 15 residues. As DNA, the CDR3 is TGTGCCAGCAGTCACTACCTCGGAGGGGAGATCGAGCAGTACTTC. Protein: CASSHYLGGEIEQYF.

This sequence joins TRBV7-2 and TRBJ1-1, with D unclear. Germline lookup yields CDR1 SGHTA and CDR2 FQGNSA. This CDR3 is built from 11 residues. V was trimmed by 0 bases and J by 8 bases, leaving 4 bases between them. In DNA, the CDR3 is TGTGCCAGCAGCTTAGCAAACGAAGCTTTCTTT. Amino acid sequence: CASSLANEAFF.

The rearrangement uses TRBV5-1 and TRBJ2-2; TRBD2 matches at 9 bases. This CDR3 has 17 amino acids. Germline V gives CDR1 SGHRS, CDR2 YFSETQ. The J segment lost 7 bases and the V segment lost 0 bases, leaving 10 bases of the junction unmatched. The CDR3 DNA reads as TGCGCCAGCAGCTTGGTTGGCCTAGCGGGATACGGCGGGGAGCTGTTTTTT. Amino acids: CASSLVGLAGYGGELFF. The full variable domain, rest sourced from reference TRBV5-1 and TRBJ2-2, is KAGVTQTPRYLIKTRGQQVTLSCSPISGHRSVSWYQQTPGQGLQFLFEYFSETQRNKGNFPGRFSGRQFSNSRSEMNVSTLELGDSALYLCASSLVGLAGYGGELFFGEGSRLTVL.

This clone occurred a few times. The chain uses TRBV2 and TRBJ1-5; D uncertain. The ends were cut back, 8 bases at V and 0 bases at J, with 14 bases in the middle. Per the germline V gene, CDR1 is SNHLY and CDR2 is FYNNEI. The length of the CDR3 is 15 residues. This CDR3 reads CASVASTFSNQPQHF. The CDR3 DNA reads TGTGCCAGCGTGGCCAGCACTTTTAGCAATCAGCCCCAGCATTTT.

This clone appeared a single time. The chain employs TRBV7-8 and TRBJ2-7; D gene ambiguous. Germline-derived CDR1 and CDR2 are SGHVS and FQNEAQ. V was cut by 1 base and J by 3 bases, with 13 bases left in between. The CDR3 is 15 residues long. This CDR3 reads CASSLVGGESYEQYF. In DNA, the CDR3 is TGTGCCAGCAGCTTAGTAGGTGGAGAGAGCTACGAGCAGTACTTC.

The chain employs TRBV20-1 and TRBJ2-4; 8 nucleotides match TRBD2. The CDR3 loop spans 11 amino acids. The germline gives CDR1 DFQATT, CDR2 SNEGSKA (reference sequence). V trimming: 8 bases; J trimming: 9 bases; junction bases outside the gene matches: 6. The CDR3 DNA reads TGCAGTTCCCGGGGGGGCGGCATTCAGTACTTC. This encodes CSSRGGGIQYF.